This T cell receptor beta chain came from a study of T cells in Graves' hyperthyroidism and ophthalmopathy. This clonotype was counted at least ten times. Its target is not known. Uncontrolled infections, other autoimmune diseases, pregnancy or lactation led to exclusion of patients. Amplified regions were TCR beta CDR3 sequences from RNA transcripts. RT-PCR in the first round (using the HTBI primer set) targeted the TCR CDR3. Each CDR3 protein is one row after TCRdb ran MiXCR on the multiplex PCR reads. The sample includes a few hundred thousand distinct CDR3 sequences, roughly 18% of them seen just once. The V gene's germline CDR1 is DFQATT and CDR2 SNEGSKA (reference sequence). This CDR3 is built from 16 residues. The V and J ends lost 3 bases and 1 base respectively, with 17 bases between them. General study findings and limits: Prediction of ophthalmopathy progression came a median around 6.1 months pre-onset. Blood also held most thyroid clonotypes expanded beyond 0.001.

The rearrangement links TRBV20-1 to TRBJ2-3, with D perhaps TRBD2 (6 bases). This sequence originates from a young man with Graves' ophthalmopathy. Input material: blood. The CDR3 DNA follows: TGCAGTGCTAGGTACCCTGAGCGGAGGGGCACAGATACGCAGTATTTT. Protein product: CSARYPERRGTDTQYF.